This TCR beta chain was captured in a study of T cell responses to AZD1222 COVID-19 vaccine. Across the study: Some second doses came at about 4 weeks and others at about 12 weeks; these were pooled. Study results and limitations: The CD4 TCRs associated with vaccination extended across spike and predominated at 160-218 and 743-854. Among spike-specific TCRs, nearly half reportedly target unmutated variant regions.

V was cut by 3 bases and J by 3 bases, with 8 bases left in between. This CDR3 region has 14 residues. Germline assignment: CDR1 MNHNS and CDR2 SASEGT. TCRdb's copy holds only in-frame clones and misses some; the assay was immunoSEQ multiplex PCR. In the table there are about 140,000 clones, 80% to 95% of which are singletons. About this clone: The antigen is unknown.

This sequence was found in an adult in good health. The chain is built from TRBV6-1 and TRBJ2-2; D is unresolved. The sequences come from peripheral blood, collected on day 0 of AZD1222 vaccination. In DNA, the CDR3 is TGTGCCAGCAGTGAGGGATTCTACACCGGGGAGCTGTTTTTT. Translated, it gives CASSEGFYTGELFF.